The rows below give T cell receptor beta chains drawn from one sample of a study of radiation and T cells in renal cell carcinoma. Method: immunoSEQ multiplex PCR; TCRdb's copy keeps in-frame clones and lacks some. The sample carries roughly 100,000 clones, approximately 83% recorded once. Sequenced here: blood, sampled from a patient whose treatment included radiotherapy and nephrectomy. These receptors were collected from a man between 60 and 75 years old with renal cell carcinoma. CDR3s include the opening cysteine and the closing phenylalanine or tryptophan. Each record gives: CDR3 length, D gene, V gene, J gene, clone size, CDR3 DNA, CDR3 protein. A D gene is named only where the DNA matches it firmly. Clone sizes are given selectively: once, few, many, or a class where the clone is expanded.

len: 16
d_gene: TRBD1
v_gene: TRBV13
j_gene: TRBJ2-7
abundance: once
CDR3nt: TGTGCCAGCAGCTTCGTCGGGACAGGGGGTAGTCAGGAGCAGTACTTC
CDR3aa: CASSFVGTGGSQEQYF

len: 14
d_gene: .
v_gene: TRBV18
j_gene: TRBJ1-1
abundance: few
CDR3nt: TGTGCCAGCTCACCCGACAGGTTGGACACTGAAGCTTTCTTT
CDR3aa: CASSPDRLDTEAFF

len: 15
d_gene: .
v_gene: TRBV14
j_gene: TRBJ1-3
abundance: .
CDR3nt: TGTGCCAGCAGCCAAGGCCAGATTACTGGAAACACCATATATTTT
CDR3aa: CASSQGQITGNTIYF

len: 15
d_gene: TRBD2
v_gene: TRBV4-1
j_gene: TRBJ2-7
abundance: .
CDR3nt: TGCGCCAGCAGCCTTATGAGCGGGAGCATCCACGAGCAGTACTTC
CDR3aa: CASSLMSGSIHEQYF

len: 15
d_gene: TRBD1
v_gene: TRBV9
j_gene: TRBJ1-5
abundance: .
CDR3nt: TGTGCCAGCAGCGGGGGGACAGGACTTAATCAGCCCCAGCATTTT
CDR3aa: CASSGGTGLNQPQHF

len: 14
d_gene: .
v_gene: TRBV6-5
j_gene: TRBJ2-7
abundance: .
CDR3nt: TGTGCCAGCAGACCCCTCAGGGGCAACTACGAGCAGTACTTC
CDR3aa: CASRPLRGNYEQYF

len: 13
d_gene: .
v_gene: TRBV18
j_gene: TRBJ1-1
abundance: .
CDR3nt: TGTGCCAGCTCACAGCGAGGGGGCACTGAAGCTTTCTTT
CDR3aa: CASSQRGGTEAFF

len: 14
d_gene: TRBD1
v_gene: TRBV29-1
j_gene: TRBJ2-3
abundance: .
CDR3nt: TGCAGCGCACTCGAGTCAGGGGGCATGGATACGCAGTATTTT
CDR3aa: CSALESGGMDTQYF

len: 13
d_gene: .
v_gene: TRBV29-1
j_gene: TRBJ2-3
abundance: .
CDR3nt: TGCAGCGTTGCCGGCTCCCCCCCAGATACGCAGTATTTT
CDR3aa: CSVAGSPPDTQYF

len: 14
d_gene: .
v_gene: TRBV10-3
j_gene: TRBJ2-5
abundance: .
CDR3nt: TGTGCCATCAGTGTAGGCCGCTCTCAAGAGACCCAGTACTTC
CDR3aa: CAISVGRSQETQYF

len: 15
d_gene: TRBD2
v_gene: TRBV7-8
j_gene: TRBJ2-3
abundance: .
CDR3nt: TGTGCCAGCAGCTTGGGAGCGGGAGGGCCATATACGCAGTATTTT
CDR3aa: CASSLGAGGPYTQYF

len: 14
d_gene: .
v_gene: TRBV19
j_gene: TRBJ2-7
abundance: .
CDR3nt: TGTGCCAGTAGTATAGCACAGGCGTCCTACGAGCAGTACTTC
CDR3aa: CASSIAQASYEQYF

len: 16
d_gene: .
v_gene: TRBV5-8
j_gene: TRBJ2-7
abundance: .
CDR3nt: TGTGCCAGCAGACCTCTTCGGAGCCGATCCACCTACGAGCAGTACTTC
CDR3aa: CASRPLRSRSTYEQYF

len: 19
d_gene: TRBD2
v_gene: TRBV7-9
j_gene: TRBJ2-2
abundance: once
CDR3nt: TGTGCCAGCAGCTTATCTAGACTAGCGGGCACAGCGAACACCGGGGAGCTGTTTTTT
CDR3aa: CASSLSRLAGTANTGELFF

len: 14
d_gene: .
v_gene: TRBV18
j_gene: TRBJ2-3
abundance: few
CDR3nt: TGTGCCAGCTCGCCCCCGAACCAGGCAGATACGCAGTATTTT
CDR3aa: CASSPPNQADTQYF

len: 13
d_gene: .
v_gene: TRBV4-2
j_gene: TRBJ1-1
abundance: few
CDR3nt: TGTGCCAGCAGCCAAATAAGGGACACTGAAGCTTTCTTT
CDR3aa: CASSQIRDTEAFF

len: 12
d_gene: TRBD2
v_gene: TRBV28
j_gene: TRBJ2-7
abundance: .
CDR3nt: TGTGCCAGCGTGGGGGGGGCCTACGAGCAGTACTTC
CDR3aa: CASVGGAYEQYF

len: 16
d_gene: TRBD2
v_gene: TRBV27
j_gene: TRBJ2-7
abundance: .
CDR3nt: TGTGCCAGCAGTCCCCTCCGACTAGCGGGCCCCGAGGAGCAGTACTTC
CDR3aa: CASSPLRLAGPEEQYF

len: 17
d_gene: TRBD2
v_gene: TRBV7-6
j_gene: TRBJ2-1
abundance: once
CDR3nt: TGTGCCAGCAGTTTTTCAGCGGGAGCGCCTCACGCACGGGAGCAGTTCTTC
CDR3aa: CASSFSAGAPHAREQFF

len: 14
d_gene: .
v_gene: TRBV15
j_gene: TRBJ2-3
abundance: .
CDR3nt: TGTGCCACCAGCAGAGGGATGAGCACAGATACGCAGTATTTT
CDR3aa: CATSRGMSTDTQYF

len: 12
d_gene: .
v_gene: TRBV5-4
j_gene: TRBJ1-1
abundance: few
CDR3nt: TGTGCCAGCAGCTTCGGGACACCTGAAGCTTTCTTT
CDR3aa: CASSFGTPEAFF

len: 13
d_gene: .
v_gene: TRBV7-9
j_gene: TRBJ2-7
abundance: .
CDR3nt: TGTGCCAGCAGCTCCAGGGACTCCTACGAGCAGTACTTC
CDR3aa: CASSSRDSYEQYF

len: 18
d_gene: .
v_gene: TRBV19
j_gene: TRBJ2-1
abundance: .
CDR3nt: TGTGCCAGTAGTAGCCGGGGTGGGTACCGTGCATCCTACAATGAGCAGTTCTTC
CDR3aa: CASSSRGGYRASYNEQFF

len: 15
d_gene: .
v_gene: TRBV6-6
j_gene: TRBJ2-2
abundance: .
CDR3nt: TGTGCCAGCAGTTACCGACCGGCGAACACCGGGGAGCTGTTTTTT
CDR3aa: CASSYRPANTGELFF

len: 15
d_gene: TRBD2
v_gene: TRBV6-5
j_gene: TRBJ2-7
abundance: .
CDR3nt: TGTGCCAGCAGTTACGGGACTAGCAAAGGTGACGAGCAGTACTTC
CDR3aa: CASSYGTSKGDEQYF

len: 16
d_gene: TRBD1
v_gene: TRBV28
j_gene: TRBJ2-7
abundance: .
CDR3nt: TGTGCCAGCAGTTTCTTCTCGGGACAGGGAAATTACGAGCAGTACTTC
CDR3aa: CASSFFSGQGNYEQYF

len: 14
d_gene: .
v_gene: TRBV4-1
j_gene: TRBJ2-3
abundance: .
CDR3nt: TGCGCCAGCAGCCAAAGCTTCTCCACAGATACGCAGTATTTT
CDR3aa: CASSQSFSTDTQYF

len: 11
d_gene: .
v_gene: TRBV28
j_gene: TRBJ1-1
abundance: .
CDR3nt: TGTGCCAGCAGTACTCTAACTGAAGCTTTCTTT
CDR3aa: CASSTLTEAFF

len: 14
d_gene: .
v_gene: TRBV5-1
j_gene: TRBJ1-1
abundance: .
CDR3nt: TGCGCCAGCAGCCGGTCGGGGGGAACCACTGAAGCTTTCTTT
CDR3aa: CASSRSGGTTEAFF

len: 16
d_gene: TRBD1
v_gene: TRBV5-1
j_gene: TRBJ2-7
abundance: once
CDR3nt: TGCGCCAGCAGCTTTACCGGGACAGGGAATTCCTACGAGCAGTACTTC
CDR3aa: CASSFTGTGNSYEQYF

len: 14
d_gene: TRBD1
v_gene: TRBV29-1
j_gene: TRBJ1-3
abundance: .
CDR3nt: TGCAGCGTGGCGGACAGGGGGCGAGGAAACACCATATATTTT
CDR3aa: CSVADRGRGNTIYF

len: 17
d_gene: TRBD1
v_gene: TRBV14
j_gene: TRBJ2-7
abundance: .
CDR3nt: TGTGCCAGCAGCCAAGTTTTCGGGACAGGGGTAGCCTACGAGCAGTACTTC
CDR3aa: CASSQVFGTGVAYEQYF